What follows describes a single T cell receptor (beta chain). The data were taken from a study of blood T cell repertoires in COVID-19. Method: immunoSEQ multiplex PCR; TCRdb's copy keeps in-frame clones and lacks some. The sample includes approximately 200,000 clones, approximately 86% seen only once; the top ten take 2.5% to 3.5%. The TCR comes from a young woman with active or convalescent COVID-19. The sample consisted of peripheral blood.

The CDR3 bases are TGCGCCAGCGCGTCAGCTAGTTCCTACGAGCAGTACTTC. Protein sequence: CASASASSYEQYF. This chain joins TRBV5-1 and TRBJ2-7; D uncertain. The CDR3 length is 13 residues. V was pared by 7 bases and J by 1 base, with 12 bases between. Germline V gene data show CDR1 as SGHRS and CDR2 as YFSETQ.